This T cell receptor (beta chain) was captured by sequencing in a study of T-cell memory formation after mild COVID-19. The wider study: Each donor largely had its own TCR clusters. Study observations and caveats: Day 37-peaking second-wave clones had unconfirmed SARS-CoV-2 specificity.

Points on this clonotype: The target antigen is unknown.

From 5'RACE with constant-segment primers came TCR alpha and TCR beta cDNA libraries that carried sample barcodes and UMIs. Via MiXCR, TCRdb re-called the 5' RACE reads, giving one row per CDR3 protein. This sample has a few hundred thousand distinct CDR3 sequences, with 25% to 30% found just once. Sequencing input: PBMCs or a T cell subset sorted from them (not recorded which). The source of this sequence is an adult woman who had mild COVID-19 (a few samples of this study predate the infection). Cell type and time point are not known.

The CDR3 protein is CASSATEVGNTGELFF. CDR3 DNA: TGCGCCAGCAGCGCAACGGAGGTGGGGAACACCGGGGAGCTGTTTTTT. The V and J genes are TRBV5-1 and TRBJ2-2; D possibly corresponds to TRBD2 (5 bases). Germline loops: CDR1 SGHRS, CDR2 YFSETQ. The CDR3 extends over 16 amino acids. The V gene lost 4 bases and the J gene lost 1 base, with 14 bases spanning the gap.